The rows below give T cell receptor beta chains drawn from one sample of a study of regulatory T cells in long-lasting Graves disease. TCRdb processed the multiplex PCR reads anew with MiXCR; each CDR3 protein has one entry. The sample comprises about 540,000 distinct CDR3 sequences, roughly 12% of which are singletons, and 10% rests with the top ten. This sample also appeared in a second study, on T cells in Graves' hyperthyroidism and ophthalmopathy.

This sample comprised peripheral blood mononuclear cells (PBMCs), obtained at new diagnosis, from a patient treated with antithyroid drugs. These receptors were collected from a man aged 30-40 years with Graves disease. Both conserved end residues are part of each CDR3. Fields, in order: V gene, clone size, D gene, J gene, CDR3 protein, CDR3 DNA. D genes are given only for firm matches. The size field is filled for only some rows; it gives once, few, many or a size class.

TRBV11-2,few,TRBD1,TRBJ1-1,CASSLTGADLGEAFF,TGTGCCAGCAGCTTAACAGGGGCCGACCTGGGCGAAGCTTTCTTT
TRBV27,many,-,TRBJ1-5,CASRTGTGGNQPQHF,TGTGCCAGCAGAACCGGGACTGGGGGCAATCAGCCCCAGCATTTT
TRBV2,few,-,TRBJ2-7,CASSESEGEQYF,TGTGCCAGCAGTGAATCTGAGGGCGAGCAGTACTTC
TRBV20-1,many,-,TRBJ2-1,CSVLARWNEQFF,TGCAGTGTACTAGCAAGGTGGAATGAGCAGTTCTTC
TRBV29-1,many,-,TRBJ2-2,CSVRGASTGELFF,TGCAGCGTTCGGGGGGCGAGCACCGGGGAGCTGTTTTTT
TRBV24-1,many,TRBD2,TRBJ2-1,CATSKSGTNEQFF,TGTGCCACCAGTAAAAGCGGGACTAATGAGCAGTTCTTC
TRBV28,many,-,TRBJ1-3,CASSWGGVAGNTIYF,TGTGCCAGCAGTTGGGGAGGGGTTGCTGGAAACACCATATATTTT
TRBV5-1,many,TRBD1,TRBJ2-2,CASSHQGANTGELFF,TGCGCCAGCAGCCACCAGGGGGCTAACACCGGGGAGCTGTTTTTT
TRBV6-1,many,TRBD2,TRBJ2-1,CASTHGGDYNEQFF,TGTGCCAGCACCCATGGGGGGGACTACAATGAGCAGTTCTTC
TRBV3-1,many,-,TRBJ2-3,CASSQDVSADTQYF,TGTGCCAGCAGCCAAGATGTGAGCGCAGATACGCAGTATTTT
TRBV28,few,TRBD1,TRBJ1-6,CASSLSRQGYSPLHF,TGTGCCAGCAGTTTATCCCGACAGGGTTATTCACCCCTCCACTTT
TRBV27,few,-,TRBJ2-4,CASISRARNIQYF,TGTGCCAGCATCTCTAGGGCCAGAAACATTCAGTACTTC
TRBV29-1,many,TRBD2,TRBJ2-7,CSARTSGRYYEQYF,TGCAGCGCAAGGACTAGCGGGAGGTACTACGAGCAGTACTTC
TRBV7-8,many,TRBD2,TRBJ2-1,CASSVREGREQFF,TGTGCCAGCAGCGTACGGGAGGGGCGTGAGCAGTTCTTC
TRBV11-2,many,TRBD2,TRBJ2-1,CASSLGGTSNEQFF,TGTGCCAGCAGCTTAGGCGGGACTAGCAATGAGCAGTTCTTC
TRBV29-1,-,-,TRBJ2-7,CSVREGIEAFYYEQYF,TGCAGCGTTCGGGAAGGGATTGAAGCTTTTTACTACGAGCAGTACTTC
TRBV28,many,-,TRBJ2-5,CASSLRDLRTQYF,TGTGCCAGCAGTTTACGAGACCTTAGGACCCAGTACTTC
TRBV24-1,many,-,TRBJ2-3,CATSDTTDTQYF,TGTGCCACCAGTGATACCACAGATACGCAGTATTTT
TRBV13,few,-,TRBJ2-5,CASSLVADLGETQYF,TGTGCCAGCAGCTTGGTAGCGGATCTCGGAGAGACCCAGTACTTC
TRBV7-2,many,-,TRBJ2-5,CASSLRNSQETQYF,TGTGCCAGCAGCTTAAGGAACTCCCAAGAGACCCAGTACTTC
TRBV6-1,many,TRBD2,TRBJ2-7,CAVQAGGSYEQYF,TGTGCCGTGCAAGCGGGAGGATCCTACGAGCAGTACTTC
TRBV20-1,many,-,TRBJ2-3,CSARLGLTRDTQYF,TGCAGTGCGCGCCTCGGACTTACGCGGGATACGCAGTATTTT
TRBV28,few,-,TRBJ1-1,CASSPLTLTEAFF,TGTGCCAGCAGTCCCTTAACGCTTACTGAAGCTTTCTTT
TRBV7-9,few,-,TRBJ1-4,CASSLAGGGKLFF,TGTGCCAGCAGCTTAGCAGGTGGTGGGAAACTGTTTTTT
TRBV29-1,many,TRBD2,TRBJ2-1,CSVVVRGLVGEQFF,TGCAGCGTTGTTGTGAGAGGACTAGTCGGGGAGCAGTTCTTC
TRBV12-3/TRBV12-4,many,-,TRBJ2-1,CASSGRGAYNEQFF,TGTGCCAGCAGTGGACGTGGGGCTTACAATGAGCAGTTCTTC
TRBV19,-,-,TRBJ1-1,CASRISGAEAFF,TGTGCCAGTCGTATCTCGGGCGCTGAAGCTTTCTTT
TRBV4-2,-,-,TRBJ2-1,CASSLEGERSNEQFF,TGTGCCAGCAGCCTAGAGGGGGAGAGGAGCAATGAGCAGTTCTTC
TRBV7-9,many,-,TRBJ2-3,CASSPAMAANTDTQYF,TGTGCCAGCAGCCCCGCGATGGCAGCGAACACAGATACGCAGTATTTT
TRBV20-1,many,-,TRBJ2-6,CSARGTGAGTGANVLTF,TGCAGTGCTAGGGGGACGGGAGCCGGTACGGGGGCCAACGTCCTGACTTTC
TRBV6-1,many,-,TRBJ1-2,CASRLASTQGYTF,TGTGCCAGCAGACTCGCCTCCACGCAGGGCTACACCTTC
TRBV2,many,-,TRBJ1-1,CASRTVPSEAFF,TGTGCCAGCAGGACGGTACCCTCCGAAGCTTTCTTT
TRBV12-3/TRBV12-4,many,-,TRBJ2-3,CASRKLAASRGDTQYF,TGTGCCAGCAGAAAACTAGCTGCCTCTCGAGGGGATACGCAGTATTTT
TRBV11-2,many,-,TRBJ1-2,CASSFVEGYTF,TGTGCCAGCAGCTTTGTAGAAGGCTACACCTTC
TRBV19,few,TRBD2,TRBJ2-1,CASRGIAGVFGSYNEQFF,TGTGCCAGTAGGGGGATAGCGGGAGTCTTCGGCTCCTACAATGAGCAGTTCTTC
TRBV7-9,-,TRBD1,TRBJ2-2,CAGTGRANTGELFF,TGTGCCGGGACAGGGAGAGCGAACACCGGGGAGCTGTTTTTT
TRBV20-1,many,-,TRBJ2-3,CSAALDSTDTQYF,TGCAGTGCCGCATTGGATTCCACAGATACGCAGTATTTT
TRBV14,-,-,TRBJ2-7,CASSQEDRPPYEQYF,TGTGCCAGCAGCCAAGAGGACCGACCCCCCTACGAGCAGTACTTC
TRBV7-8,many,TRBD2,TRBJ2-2,CASNQLAGGLGELFF,TGTGCCAGCAACCAACTAGCGGGAGGACTCGGGGAGCTGTTTTTT
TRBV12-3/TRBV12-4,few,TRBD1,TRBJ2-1,CASSPGQGLGNEQFF,TGTGCCAGCAGTCCAGGACAGGGCCTGGGGAATGAGCAGTTCTTC
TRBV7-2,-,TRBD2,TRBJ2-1,CASSLYGLAPYNEQFF,TGTGCCAGCAGCTTATACGGACTAGCGCCCTACAATGAGCAGTTCTTC
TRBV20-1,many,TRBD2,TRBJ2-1,CSAISGIGGDEQFF,TGCAGTGCTATTAGCGGGATAGGGGGGGATGAGCAGTTCTTC
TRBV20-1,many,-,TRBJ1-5,CSARTGTYQPQHF,TGCAGTGCTAGGACCGGGACATATCAGCCCCAGCATTTT
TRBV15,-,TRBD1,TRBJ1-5,CATSREGGVYSNQPQHF,TGTGCCACCAGCAGAGAAGGGGGCGTCTATAGCAATCAGCCCCAGCATTTT
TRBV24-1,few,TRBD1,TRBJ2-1,CATNPGTENNEQFF,TGTGCCACCAACCCCGGGACAGAGAACAATGAGCAGTTCTTC
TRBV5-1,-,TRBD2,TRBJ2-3,CASSLGASGRNKATDTQYF,TGCGCCAGCAGCTTGGGGGCTAGCGGGAGGAATAAGGCCACAGATACGCAGTATTTT
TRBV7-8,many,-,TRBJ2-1,CASSLLGTGKSGSSYNEQFF,TGTGCCAGCAGCTTATTGGGGACAGGAAAGAGCGGGAGCTCCTACAATGAGCAGTTCTTC
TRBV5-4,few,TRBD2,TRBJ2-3,CASSLALRAGSTDTQYF,TGTGCCAGCAGCTTGGCACTGAGAGCGGGAAGCACAGATACGCAGTATTTT
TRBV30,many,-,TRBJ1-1,CAWSPHTEAFF,TGTGCCTGGAGTCCACACACTGAAGCTTTCTTT
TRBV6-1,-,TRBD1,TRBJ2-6,CASSATGGRTGANVLTF,TGTGCCAGCAGTGCCACAGGGGGTAGGACTGGGGCCAACGTCCTGACTTTC
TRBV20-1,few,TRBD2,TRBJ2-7,CTAGVGSYEQYF,TGCACCGCGGGGGTCGGATCCTACGAGCAGTACTTC
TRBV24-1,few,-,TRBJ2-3,CATSEPGASTDTQYF,TGTGCCACCAGTGAACCGGGAGCTAGCACAGATACGCAGTATTTT
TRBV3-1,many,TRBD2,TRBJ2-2,CASSQTSGMRPGELFF,TGTGCCAGCAGCCAGACTAGCGGGATGAGGCCCGGGGAGCTGTTTTTT
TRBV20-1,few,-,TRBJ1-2,CSAGRGGGYTF,TGCAGTGCTGGCCGGGGGGGTGGCTACACCTTC
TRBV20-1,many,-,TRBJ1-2,CSADQGRYTF,TGCAGTGCCGACCAGGGGCGCTACACCTTC
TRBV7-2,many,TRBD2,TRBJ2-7,CASSPLAGLSYEQYF,TGTGCCAGCAGCCCCCTAGCGGGACTTTCCTACGAGCAGTACTTC
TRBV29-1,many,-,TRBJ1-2,CSVDLWGYTF,TGCAGCGTTGATCTCTGGGGCTACACCTTC
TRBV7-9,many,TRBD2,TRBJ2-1,CASSLELARVSYNEQFF,TGTGCCAGCAGCTTAGAACTAGCGCGGGTCTCCTACAATGAGCAGTTCTTC
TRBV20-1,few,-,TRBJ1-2,CSAGVSDYGYTF,TGCAGCGCAGGGGTGTCCGACTATGGCTACACCTTC